This TCR beta chain was recorded in a study of PD-1 blockade in classical Hodgkin lymphoma. This CDR3 spans 16 amino acids. With 1 base clipped from V and 8 bases from J, the junction kept 12 bases outside the gene matches. Germline CDR1 is MGHRA and CDR2 is YSYEKL. On this clone itself: Its antigen is unidentified.

Profiled with immunoSEQ multiplex PCR; TCRdb holds only in-frame clones, not every one. The sample has over 60,000 clones, approximately 92% seen once. Notes on the study in general: Baseline diversity resembling that of newly diagnosed patients was seen in complete responders. Newly diagnosed patients were reported to start with lower TCR diversity than healthy donors. CD4+ TCR diversity, unlike CD8+, rose significantly by C4D1.

The time point is: cycle 4 day 1 (C4D1), after less than 7 weeks of nivolumab. Every patient had relapsed following autologous stem cell transplantation, and cohorts differed in brentuximab vedotin exposure. The receptor was derived from a human donor with classical Hodgkin lymphoma. Here the sequenced sample was peripheral blood mononuclear cells (PBMCs), taken before the fourth cycle of nivolumab. The genes are TRBV4-1 and TRBJ1-2; TRBD1 matches at 8 bases. CDR3 region: CASSQVTQGARRGYTF. The CDR3 nucleotides read TGCGCCAGCAGCCAAGTAACCCAGGGGGCGCGCAGAGGCTACACCTTC.